This entry features one T cell receptor beta chain sequence. The antigen remains unidentified. This entry comes from a study of cytomegalovirus exposure and HLA in healthy donors. The CDR3 is made up of 15 amino acids. Per the germline V gene, CDR1 is SGHNT and CDR2 is YENEEA. V lost 5 bases, J lost 4 bases, and 8 bases stayed unmatched. Study results and caveats: Several of the most significant clusters were apparently associated with common viral pathogens in a later analysis. Productive status was seen about 87% or about 30% of the time for most TCR beta V segments in an earlier analysis. Further analysis, carried out later, found HLA-associated TCR beta chains more clonally expanded than equally common other chains.

This PCR relied on a set of 60 Vbeta primers and 13 Jbeta primers. Produced via immunoSEQ multiplex PCR; TCRdb's table is partial and in-frame only. The table lists 130,000 to 150,000 clones, around four fifths of them singletons. The rearrangement uses TRBV11-3 and TRBJ2-7, with 10 positions matching TRBD1. Sequences were obtained from PBMCs. The TCR originated in a woman in her fifties or sixties in good health and CMV-seropositive. CDR3 in amino acids: CASSPLWGQGYEQYF. The CDR3 coding sequence is TGTGCCAGCAGCCCACTGTGGGGACAGGGGTACGAGCAGTACTTC.